These 30 T cell receptor beta chains were all obtained from the same sample, sequenced in a study of T cells in Graves' hyperthyroidism and ophthalmopathy. TCR beta CDR3 sequences were amplified from RNA transcripts. HTBI primers drove first-round RT-PCR of the TCR CDR3. TCRdb processed the multiplex PCR reads anew with MiXCR; each CDR3 protein has one entry. The sample lists more than 500,000 distinct CDR3 sequences; 35% to 50% were seen once. Sequenced material: peripheral blood or thyroid tissue (not recorded which). Source of these receptors: an adult woman with Graves' disease, either hyperthyroidism or ophthalmopathy (not recorded which).

Many counts were recorded for this clonotype. The V call is TRBV29-1, the J call TRBJ1-5, with TRBD1 matching 7 bases. The V gene end was trimmed by 4 bases and the J gene end by 8 bases; junction bases not matched to a gene: 11. The CDR3 has 14 amino acids. The germline V gene encodes CDR1 SQVTM and CDR2 ANQGSEA. In DNA form, the CDR3 reads TGCAGCGTTGCGACCGGGACAGCCCTAGAGCCCCAGCATTTT. Translation gives CSVATGTALEPQHF. Combining the CDR3 with reference TRBV29-1 and TRBJ1-5 gives the whole variable domain SAVISQKPSRDICQRGTSLTIQCQVDSQVTMMFWYRQQPGQSLTLIATANQGSEATYESGFVIDKFPISRPNLTFSTLTVSNMSPEDSSIYLCSVATGTALEPQHFGDGTRLSIL.

This clonotype was counted many times. The chain links TRBV20-1 to TRBJ1-6; TRBD1 matches at 8 bases. Losses at the gene ends were 4 bases for V and 9 bases for J; bases not matched to a gene: 11. Looked up from germline, CDR1 is DFQATT and CDR2 is SNEGSKA (reference sequence). The CDR3 is made up of 15 amino acids. The chain's CDR3 is CSATQGGGFVSPLHF. The DNA of the CDR3 is TGCAGTGCTACACAGGGGGGAGGGTTCGTTTCACCCCTCCACTTT.

Notes on this clonotype: One end of the junction does not line up with germline, which may come from a read error. V usage is TRBV15 and J usage is TRBJ1-5; TRBD1 is a possible D gene (5 bases). This CDR3 has 15 residues. The germline gives CDR1 LNHNV, CDR2 YYDKDF (reference sequence). CDR3 sequence (DNA): TGTGCCACCAGCAGTTTTGGGGCCCGCAATCAGCCCCGGCATTTT. It specifies CATSSFGARNQPRHF.

Worth noting for this clonotype: One base away lies a much larger clone, so this may be a sequencing read error. The chain joins TRBV14 to TRBJ2-7; 7 positions match TRBD1. From germline, CDR1 is SGHDN and CDR2 FVKESK. This CDR3 is built from 15 residues. In DNA form, the CDR3 reads TGTGCCAGCAGCCAAGCTGAGACAGGGAGATACGAGCTGTACTTC. This encodes CASSQAETGRYELYF.

The J gene is TRBJ1-2, the V gene TRBV29-1; D unresolved. V was cut by 8 bases and J by 8 bases, with 12 bases left in between. Per the germline V gene, CDR1 is SQVTM and CDR2 is ANQGSEA. The CDR3 has 10 residues. The CDR3 sequence: CSLGHGGYTF. CDR3 bases: TGCAGCTTAGGGCACGGGGGCTACACCTTC.

The chain employs TRBV5-6 and TRBJ1-4; D might be TRBD1 (6 bases). V was cut by 4 bases and J by 3 bases, with 13 bases left in between. CDR1 SGHDT and CDR2 YYEEEE come from the germline V gene. CDR3 size: 15 residues. The CDR3 sequence: CASSLEQGPNEKLFF. DNA of the CDR3: TGTGCCAGCAGCCTCGAACAGGGTCCTAATGAAAAACTGTTTTTT.

This clonotype was recorded many times. V gene TRBV9 combines with J gene TRBJ2-7, with D unclear. Per germline, CDR1 SGDLS and CDR2 YYNGEE. This CDR3 is built from 16 residues. The V gene lost 3 bases and the J gene lost 5 bases, with 21 bases spanning the gap. The CDR3, as DNA: TGTGCCAGCAGCGCCTCTAGAAGTGCTCCCGTTGACGAGCAGTACTTC. Amino acid sequence: CASSASRSAPVDEQYF. The full variable domain, in which reference TRBV9 and TRBJ2-7 provide the parts outside the CDR3, is DSGVTQTPKHLITATGQRVTLRCSPRSGDLSVYWYQQSLDQGLQFLIQYYNGEERAKGNILERFSAQQFPDLHSELNLSSLELGDSALYFCASSASRSAPVDEQYFGPGTRLTVT.

This clonotype was observed a handful of times. The germline gene is not matched at one end of the junction; a read error may be the cause. V gene TRBV10-3 combines with J gene TRBJ1-1; D gene unclear. This CDR3 comprises 17 residues. CDR1 and CDR2 (germline): ENHRY, SYGVKD. The CDR3 bases are TGTGCCAGCAGTCCCCGCTATATGCGCGAGAGGAACACTGAAGCTTTCTTT. Residues: CASSPRYMRERNTEAFF.

The chain joins TRBV2 to TRBJ1-5; tentatively, D is TRBD1 (5 bases). CDR1 SNHLY and CDR2 FYNNEI come from the germline V gene. The CDR3 spans 15 residues. The V end was cut by 8 bases, the J end by 2 bases, with 16 bases between. The CDR3 sequence: CASAVGQGGNQPQHF. CDR3 DNA: TGTGCCAGCGCAGTAGGGCAGGGCGGCAATCAGCCCCAGCATTTT.

Only one count was recorded for this clonotype. This chain uses TRBV5-1 with TRBJ2-7, with TRBD1 identical over 10 bases. CDR3 size: 16 residues. Trimming took 4 bases from V and 2 from J; bases not matched to a gene: 9. Germline V gives CDR1 SGHRS, CDR2 YFSETQ. The CDR3 bases are TGCGCCAGCAGCATCGCCGGGACAGGGGACACCTACGAGCAGTACTTC. This translates into CASSIAGTGDTYEQYF.

Note on this clonotype: This may come from a read error, since a much larger clone is one base off. The CDR3 does not close with the conserved phenylalanine or tryptophan, likely indicating a read error. V is TRBV5-1 and J is TRBJ1-1, with D perhaps TRBD1 (5 bases). The V gene lost 3 bases and the J gene lost 8 bases, with 14 bases spanning the gap. Germline V gene data show CDR1 as SGHRS and CDR2 as YFSETQ. This CDR3 contains 13 residues. The CDR3 region is CASSSTRGTEAFS. CDR3 nucleotides: TGCGCCAGCAGCTCTACCCGGGGGACCGAAGCTTTCTCT.

This clonotype was observed many times. The V call is TRBV7-2, the J call TRBJ1-2; 7 positions match TRBD1. Germline assignment: CDR1 SGHTA and CDR2 FQGNSA. Germline trimming cut 5 bases from V and 7 bases from J; bases unmatched to any gene: 7. The CDR3 extends over 13 amino acids. This chain's CDR3 is CASSPRQGGGYTF. The CDR3, as DNA: TGTGCCAGCAGCCCCCGACAGGGCGGTGGCTACACCTTC.

In this sample, this clonotype turned up many times. The rearrangement joins TRBV5-1 to TRBJ1-4, with a tentative D call TRBD1 (5 bases). Germline V lookup: CDR1 SGHRS, CDR2 YFSETQ. V lost 2 bases and J lost 0, with 5 bases in between. This CDR3 comprises 14 residues. The CDR3 coding sequence is TGCGCCAGCAGCTTACAGGCAACTAATGAAAAACTGTTTTTT. It is translated as CASSLQATNEKLFF.

The table lists this clonotype with a few counts. The genes are TRBV20-1 and TRBJ1-1, with unresolved D. The V end was cut by 5 bases, the J end by 6 bases, with 22 bases between. Germline V CDR1 and CDR2: DFQATT, SNEGSKA (reference sequence). The CDR3 spans 15 residues. The CDR3 loop is CSAPDWHTLRSEAFF. CDR3 DNA: TGCAGTGCTCCGGACTGGCATACGTTGAGGTCTGAAGCTTTCTTT.

The genes are TRBV20-1 and TRBJ2-7, with TRBD1 matching 10 bases. Germline trimming cut 6 bases from V and 6 bases from J; bases unmatched to any gene: 5. CDR3 length: 12 amino acids. CDR1 and CDR2 (germline): DFQATT, SNEGSKA (reference sequence). The CDR3 bases are TGCAGTGCACTGACAGGGGGCGGCGAGCAGTACTTC. This sequence encodes CSALTGGGEQYF.

The rearrangement uses TRBV7-9 and TRBJ2-7; TRBD1 is a possible D gene (6 bases). Germline CDR1 and CDR2: SEHNR and FQNEAQ (reference sequence). The CDR3 is 14 residues long. The V and J ends lost 5 bases and 3 bases respectively, with 14 bases between them. The CDR3 spells CASSLGQTFYEQYF. The DNA for the CDR3 is TGTGCCAGCAGCCTCGGACAGACTTTCTACGAGCAGTACTTC.

V and J are TRBV5-5 and TRBJ1-1; D is unclear. Germline CDR1 and CDR2: SGHKS and YYEKEE (reference sequence). The CDR3 runs to 15 residues. The V gene lost 0 bases and the J gene lost 5 bases, with 14 bases spanning the gap. For the CDR3, the DNA is TGTGCCAGCAGCTTGGTTGGAGGGCTAGAAACTGAAGCTTTCTTT. This codes for CASSLVGGLETEAFF.

There are many counts of this clonotype. The V call is TRBV10-3, the J call TRBJ1-5, with no clear D. Germline V gene sequence: CDR1 ENHRY, CDR2 SYGVKD. The CDR3 covers 13 residues. V gave up 4 bases and J gave up 7 bases, with 11 bases separating them. Here the CDR3 reads CAISAIYGQPQHF. CDR3 DNA: TGTGCCATCAGTGCAATCTATGGCCAGCCCCAGCATTTT.

The table lists this clonotype with many counts. The chain employs TRBV20-1 and TRBJ2-6; 9 nucleotides line up with TRBD1. Germline V gives CDR1 DFQATT, CDR2 SNEGSKA (reference sequence). This CDR3 has 17 amino acids. Trimming cost V 1 base and J 2 bases; bases outside gene matches: 6. The DNA of the CDR3 is TGCAGTGCTAGAGGACCGGGACAGGGACCTGGGGCCAACGTCCTGACTTTC. It specifies CSARGPGQGPGANVLTF.

The rearrangement uses TRBV7-9 and TRBJ1-2, with a tentative D call TRBD1 (5 bases). The ends were cut back, 3 bases at V and 0 bases at J, with 11 bases in the middle. Germline lookup yields CDR1 SEHNR and CDR2 FQNEAQ (reference sequence). CDR3 length: 15 residues. As DNA, the CDR3 is TGTGCCAGCAGCTTTCAGGGCCAAGCTAACTATGGCTACACCTTC. Residues: CASSFQGQANYGYTF.

This clonotype was detected only a few times. The gene calls are TRBV11-2 and TRBJ1-2; D is unresolved. Deletions cut 1 base from V and 5 bases from J, with 11 bases between. The CDR3 consists of 14 residues. CDR1 and CDR2 from the germline V gene are SGHAT and FQNNGV. The CDR3 spells CASSLGSGGYGYTF. CDR3 nucleotides: TGTGCCAGCAGCTTAGGGAGCGGAGGTTATGGCTACACCTTC.

This chain connects TRBV29-1 to TRBJ1-2, with TRBD1 matching over 10 bases. Germline trimming cut 6 bases from V and 4 bases from J; bases unmatched to any gene: 5. This CDR3 spans 13 amino acids. CDR1 SQVTM and CDR2 ANQGSEA come from the germline V gene. The CDR3 DNA reads TGCAGCGTGTCGACAGGGGGCTCCTATGGCTACACCTTC. It is translated as CSVSTGGSYGYTF.

The chain is built from TRBV7-9 and TRBJ2-7; D remains ambiguous. Germline CDR1 and CDR2: SEHNR and FQNEAQ (reference sequence). This CDR3 has 15 amino acids. V shed 3 bases and J shed 2 bases, with 14 bases lying between them. The CDR3 bases are TGTGCCAGCAGCTTGCCGGCCGCAAGCCCCTACGAGCAGTACTTC. It codes for CASSLPAASPYEQYF.

This clonotype has a handful of counts. The chain uses TRBV28 and TRBJ1-1, with D uncertain. V was pared by 8 bases and J by 4 bases, with 5 bases between. In germline, CDR1 is MDHEN, CDR2 SYDVKM. The CDR3 is 10 residues long. The CDR3 loop is CASGVTEAFF. CDR3 nucleotides: TGTGCCAGCGGGGTCACTGAAGCTTTCTTT.

With regard to this clonotype: This sequence may be a read error, since a much larger clone differs from it by one base. This chain uses TRBV29-1 with TRBJ1-2, with a possible D match to TRBD1 (5 bases). V lost 3 bases, J lost 8 bases, and 13 bases lay in between. The CDR3 sequence is 12 residues long. In germline, CDR1 is SQVTM, CDR2 ANQGSEA. The CDR3 nucleotides are TGCAGCGTTGATCGGGGGGGGGGGGGCTACACCTTC. Encoded protein: CSVDRGGGGYTF.

This sequence joins TRBV6-2 or TRBV6-3 and TRBJ1-1; 8 nucleotides agree with TRBD1. V trimming: 3 bases; J trimming: 2 bases; junction bases outside the gene matches: 8. The germline gives CDR1 MNHEY, CDR2 SVGEGT. The CDR3 sequence is 16 residues long. CDR3 coding DNA: TGTGCCAGCAGTTATATCGCAGGGGGCCTCAACACTGAAGCTTTCTTT. Its protein product is CASSYIAGGLNTEAFF.

The chain recombines TRBV29-1 with TRBJ2-2; TRBD2 might be the D (7 bases). V lost 4 bases, J lost 1 base, and 13 bases lay in between. There are 15 residues in the CDR3. The germline V gene encodes CDR1 SQVTM and CDR2 ANQGSEA. The CDR3 is CSVVGGAMNTGELFF. In nucleotides, the CDR3 is TGCAGCGTTGTGGGGGGGGCCATGAACACCGGGGAGCTGTTTTTT.

The chain employs TRBV5-1 and TRBJ1-6; maybe TRBD1 (6 bases). The CDR3 is 15 residues long. From germline, CDR1 is SGHRS and CDR2 YFSETQ. V dropped 6 bases and J dropped 16 bases, with 26 bases sitting between them. CDR3 nucleotide sequence: TGCGCCAGCACCTACCAGGGTCGAGGGGGGATCCTACTCCACTTT. It translates to CASTYQGRGGILLHF.

Here the CDR3 DNA reads TGTGCCAGCAGCCGAGGTGGCAGCACTAACACTGAAGCTTTCTTT. This translates into CASSRGGSTNTEAFF. This chain links TRBV28 with TRBJ1-1; D not resolved. Germline V gene data show CDR1 as MDHEN and CDR2 as SYDVKM. V was shortened by 6 bases and J by 2 bases, with 16 bases between the two germline ends. This CDR3 has 15 residues.

V and J are TRBV7-8 and TRBJ2-5; D tentatively fits TRBD1 or TRBD2 (6 bases each). The CDR3 spans 16 residues. Germline V gives CDR1 SGHVS, CDR2 FQNEAQ. The V end lost 5 bases, the J end lost 7 bases, and 23 bases lay between the germline ends. In DNA, the CDR3 is TGTGCCAGCAGCCCCAGACACAGGGCGGGATTGGGGACCCAGTACTTC. The encoded protein is CASSPRHRAGLGTQYF.